This TCR beta chain was profiled in a study of blood T cell repertoires in COVID-19. Clones were sequenced by immunoSEQ multiplex PCR, and TCRdb holds only the in-frame ones, with some missing. In the table there are around 200,000 clones, about nine tenths of which are singletons. Sequencing was performed on PBMCs or T cells enriched from blood (not recorded which). The receptor was derived from a man under 40 who had recovered from COVID-19.

The CDR3 DNA reads TGTGCCAGCTCACGACCGGACAGGGGGGAGACCCAGTACTTC. This sequence encodes CASSRPDRGETQYF. The chain uses TRBV18 and TRBJ2-5; TRBD1 aligns across 10 bases. Germline CDR1 KGHSH, CDR2 LQKENI. This CDR3 spans 14 amino acids. J was trimmed by 5 bases and V by 4 bases; bases with no gene match: 4.